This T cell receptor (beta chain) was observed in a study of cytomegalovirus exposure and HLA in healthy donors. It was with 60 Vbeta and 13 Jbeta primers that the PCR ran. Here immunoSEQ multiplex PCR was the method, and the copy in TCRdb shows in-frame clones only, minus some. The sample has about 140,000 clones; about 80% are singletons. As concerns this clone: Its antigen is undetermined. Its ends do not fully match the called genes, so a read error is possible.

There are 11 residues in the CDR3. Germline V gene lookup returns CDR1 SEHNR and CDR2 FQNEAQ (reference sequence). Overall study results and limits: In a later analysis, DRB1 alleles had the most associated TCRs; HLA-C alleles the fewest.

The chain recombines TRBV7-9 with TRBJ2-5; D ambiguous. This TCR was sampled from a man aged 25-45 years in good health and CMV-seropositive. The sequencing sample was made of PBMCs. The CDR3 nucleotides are TGTTCCAGCAGCAGCCCTGGGACCCAGTACTTC. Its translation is CSSSSPGTQYF.